The 16 T cell receptor beta chains listed next were all sequenced from one sample in a study of blood T cell repertoires in COVID-19. Generated by immunoSEQ multiplex PCR, the TCRdb table keeps only in-frame clones and is missing some. Of about 400,000 clones listed, around 89% were seen once; the top ten hold 0.95% to 1%. Sequenced sample: PBMCs or T cells enriched from blood (not recorded which). The receptors shown here come from a woman aged 25 to 39 with acute COVID-19.

The V call is TRBV7-9, the J call TRBJ1-1, with D possibly matching TRBD1 (5 bases). The CDR3 length is 19 residues. Germline loops: CDR1 SEHNR, CDR2 FQNEAQ (reference sequence). V shed 5 bases and J shed 0 bases, with 25 bases lying between them. The CDR3 nucleotides read TGTGCCAGCAGCCCCCTCTGGGGGACTACTAGATTTATGAACACTGAAGCTTTCTTT. It is translated as CASSPLWGTTRFMNTEAFF. Together with reference TRBV7-9 and TRBJ1-1, the CDR3 gives the full variable domain: DTGVSQNPRHKITKRGQNVTFRCDPISEHNRLYWYRQTLGQGPEFLTYFQNEAQLEKSRLLSDRFSAERPKGSFSTLEIQRTEQGDSAMYLCASSPLWGTTRFMNTEAFFGQGTRLTVV.

The rearrangement links TRBV5-1 to TRBJ1-1, with a possible D match to TRBD1 (6 bases). V lost 3 bases and J 0 bases, leaving 9 bases between the germline ends. This CDR3 has 14 amino acids. The germline V gene encodes CDR1 SGHRS and CDR2 YFSETQ. The CDR3 sequence is CASSSGTMNTEAFF. In DNA, the CDR3 is TGCGCCAGCAGCTCCGGGACAATGAACACTGAAGCTTTCTTT.

This clone was seen a few times. The CDR3 region is CASSQPPGTGMEQYF. The CDR3 nucleotides are TGCGCCAGCAGCCAGCCCCCCGGGACAGGGATGGAGCAGTACTTC. J is TRBJ2-7 and V is TRBV4-1, with 9 bases that match TRBD1. The CDR3 loop spans 15 amino acids. Germline lookup yields CDR1 MGHRA and CDR2 YSYEKL. V was clipped by 3 bases and J by 7 bases; unmatched bases: 10.

The rearrangement links TRBV10-3 to TRBJ2-2; the match to TRBD2 covers 12 bases. CDR3 length: 16 amino acids. The trim removed 6 bases at V and 5 bases at J, leaving 7 bases unmatched. From germline, CDR1 is ENHRY and CDR2 SYGVKD. CDR3 in amino acids: CAISMTSGGSTGELFF. The CDR3 DNA follows: TGTGCCATCAGCATGACTAGCGGGGGCTCTACCGGGGAGCTGTTTTTT.

The rearrangement uses TRBV24-1 and TRBJ1-1, with 7 bases lining up with TRBD1. Germline CDR1 is KGHDR and CDR2 is SFDVKD. The CDR3 is 16 amino acids. The junction had 16 bases not matched to a gene; V was cut back by 9 bases and J by 4 bases. The CDR3 here is CATAPTDRAVGTEAFF. The CDR3 DNA reads as TGTGCCACCGCTCCTACCGACAGGGCAGTCGGCACTGAAGCTTTCTTT.

The CDR3 region is CASSQSAVRGPSYGYTF. The DNA of the CDR3 is TGTGCCAGCAGCCAATCCGCAGTCAGAGGGCCTTCCTATGGCTACACCTTC. This chain joins TRBV3-1 (or the pseudogene TRBV3-2) and TRBJ1-2, with no clear D. This CDR3 is 17 amino acids long. Trimming removed 2 bases from V and 4 bases from J, with 20 bases in between. Germline V gene data show CDR1 as LGHDT and CDR2 as YNNKEL (reference sequence).

The chain joins TRBV6-6 to TRBJ1-2; D uncertain. The CDR3 has 13 amino acids. Germline V CDR1 and CDR2: MNHNY, SVGAGI (reference sequence). V shed 5 bases and J shed 8 bases, with 15 bases lying between them. The CDR3 here is CASSPGRSPGYTF. In DNA, the CDR3 is TGTGCCAGCAGTCCCGGGAGGTCTCCGGGCTACACCTTC.

This chain joins TRBV7-2 and TRBJ1-4; D is uncertain. V shed 3 bases and J shed 3 bases, with 5 bases lying between them. The germline gives CDR1 SGHTA, CDR2 FQGNSA. There are 13 residues in the CDR3. This CDR3 reads CASSFGANEKLFF. CDR3 sequence (DNA): TGTGCCAGCAGCTTCGGGGCTAATGAAAAACTGTTTTTT.

This chain links TRBV6-1 with TRBJ2-7; 7 bases line up with TRBD1. The V gene's germline CDR1 is MNHNS and CDR2 SASEGT. Germline trimming cut 2 bases from V and 1 base from J; bases unmatched to any gene: 2. The CDR3 consists of 14 residues. The CDR3 loop reads CASSEKGASYEQYF. In DNA form, the CDR3 reads TGTGCCAGCAGTGAAAAGGGGGCGTCCTACGAGCAGTACTTC.

The chain combines TRBV7-9 with TRBJ2-3, with TRBD1 matching over 11 bases. CDR1 SEHNR and CDR2 FQNEAQ come from the germline V gene (reference sequence). Unmatched junction bases numbered 10, after V lost 2 bases and J lost 0 bases. This CDR3 region has 19 residues. CDR3 protein: CASSLPRDRGGTSTDTQYF. Written as DNA, the CDR3 is TGTGCCAGCAGCTTACCTCGGGACAGGGGGGGAACTAGCACAGATACGCAGTATTTT.

J is TRBJ2-3 and V is TRBV7-9; 8 nucleotides align to TRBD2. Germline V gene lookup returns CDR1 SEHNR and CDR2 FQNEAQ (reference sequence). The length of the CDR3 is 16 residues. V lost 1 base, J lost 4 bases, and 7 bases stayed unmatched. The CDR3 coding sequence is TGTGCCAGCAGCTTAGGCCTAGCGGGTAGGGCAGATACGCAGTATTTT. Protein product: CASSLGLAGRADTQYF. The complete variable domain, with remaining parts taken from reference TRBV7-9 and TRBJ2-3, reads DTGVSQNPRHKITKRGQNVTFRCDPISEHNRLYWYRQTLGQGPEFLTYFQNEAQLEKSRLLSDRFSAERPKGSFSTLEIQRTEQGDSAMYLCASSLGLAGRADTQYFGPGTRLTVL.

The rearrangement links TRBV5-1 to TRBJ1-2; D uncertain. The V gene's germline CDR1 is SGHRS and CDR2 YFSETQ. V was pared by 0 bases and J by 2 bases, with 5 bases between. The CDR3 has 13 amino acids. In DNA, the CDR3 is TGCGCCAGCAGCTTGGCCCAGAACTATGGCTACACCTTC. Translating it yields CASSLAQNYGYTF. The variable domain in full, completed from reference TRBV5-1 and TRBJ1-2, reads KAGVTQTPRYLIKTRGQQVTLSCSPISGHRSVSWYQQTPGQGLQFLFEYFSETQRNKGNFPGRFSGRQFSNSRSEMNVSTLELGDSALYLCASSLAQNYGYTFGSGTRLTVV.

This clone was detected a few times. This chain connects TRBV5-1 to TRBJ1-3; no clear D gene. CDR1 is SGHRS, CDR2 YFSETQ, per germline. The CDR3 sequence is 14 residues long. V dropped 1 base and J dropped 4 bases, with 9 bases sitting between them. CDR3: CASSLWSAGNTIYF. The CDR3 DNA reads as TGCGCCAGCAGCTTGTGGAGTGCGGGAAACACCATATATTTT. The full variable domain, completed using reference TRBV5-1 and TRBJ1-3, is KAGVTQTPRYLIKTRGQQVTLSCSPISGHRSVSWYQQTPGQGLQFLFEYFSETQRNKGNFPGRFSGRQFSNSRSEMNVSTLELGDSALYLCASSLWSAGNTIYFGEGSWLTVV.

This sequence joins TRBV11-2 and TRBJ2-1, with 8 bases fitting TRBD2. This CDR3 contains 16 residues. Germline-derived CDR1 and CDR2 are SGHAT and FQNNGV. V lost 4 bases to trimming and J lost 7 bases; unmatched junction nucleotides: 12. CDR3 coding DNA: TGTGCCAGCAGCTCACTCGTAGTAGCGGGGAGAAATGAGCAGTTCTTC. Its translation: CASSSLVVAGRNEQFF.

As DNA, the CDR3 is TGTGCCAGCAGCGTAGCTCCGTCAGGGGGTTACGAGCAGTACTTC. Translated, it gives CASSVAPSGGYEQYF. This chain links TRBV9 with TRBJ2-7; 7 bases line up with TRBD1. In germline, CDR1 is SGDLS, CDR2 YYNGEE. J lost 4 bases, V lost 0 bases, and 7 bases had no gene match. The CDR3 is 15 amino acids.

This rearrangement joins TRBV5-1 to TRBJ1-6, with D possibly matching TRBD1 (6 bases). Germline V gene sequence: CDR1 SGHRS, CDR2 YFSETQ. This CDR3 region has 14 residues. V was pared by 4 bases and J by 8 bases, with 13 bases between. CDR3 DNA: TGCGCCAGCAGCAGTGCGGGGGGCGATTCACCCCTCCACTTT. This gives the protein CASSSAGGDSPLHF.